This TCR beta chain was recorded in a study of shared clonotypes between healthy human individuals. Germline CDR1 reads MNHNS; CDR2 reads SASEGT. V lost 2 bases to trimming and J lost 0 bases, with 10 bases between them. The CDR3 has 15 amino acids. The DNA input per sorted-subset replicate PCR was 150 to 200 ng, corresponding to 30,000 or so T cell genomes. TCRdb keeps only in-frame clones here, not all; method: immunoSEQ multiplex PCR. This table holds about 2 million clones, about 95% found once. CD8 cells classed as naive were CD45RO-negative and positively selected for CCR7, excluding terminally differentiated effector memory CD45RA+ cells.

The source is a man aged 18 to 30 in good health. This chain links TRBV6-1 with TRBJ1-1; no reliable D call. Sequenced material: naive CD8+ T cells sorted from blood. The chain's CDR3 is CASSELRRMNTEAFF. In DNA, the CDR3 is TGTGCCAGCAGTGAACTCAGACGGATGAACACTGAAGCTTTCTTT.